The rows below give T cell receptor beta chains drawn from one sample of a study of CD8 T cells in Susac syndrome. TCRdb reprocessed the immunoSEQ multiplex PCR reads with MiXCR, giving one entry per CDR3 protein. The sample yields 180,000 or so distinct CDR3 sequences, roughly 96% seen once. Sequenced material: CD4+ T cells from PBMCs. Source of these receptors: a human donor with multiple sclerosis. Both conserved end residues are part of each CDR3.

V gene: TRBV29-1; J gene: TRBJ2-1; CDR3 protein: CSVERYSSYNEQFF
V gene: TRBV3-1; J gene: TRBJ1-2; CDR3 protein: CASSQGGAADYGYTF
V gene: TRBV24-1; J gene: TRBJ2-5; CDR3 protein: CATGDGETQYF
V gene: TRBV25-1; J gene: TRBJ1-2; CDR3 protein: CASSVAAKGYGYTF
V gene: TRBV15; J gene: TRBJ1-2; CDR3 protein: CATSRDPSTGSYGYTF
V gene: TRBV27; J gene: TRBJ1-1; CDR3 protein: CASRNRVNTEAFF
V gene: TRBV9; J gene: TRBJ2-2; CDR3 protein: CASSVELAGAGELFF
V gene: TRBV29-1; J gene: TRBJ1-2; CDR3 protein: CSAPRADYGYTF
V gene: TRBV12-5; J gene: TRBJ1-1; CDR3 protein: CASGFPSTEAFF
V gene: TRBV11-1; J gene: TRBJ1-1; CDR3 protein: CASSSRTGGMNTEAFF
V gene: TRBV20-1; J gene: TRBJ2-3; CDR3 protein: CSARDRVTASDTQYF
V gene: TRBV10-3; J gene: TRBJ2-1; CDR3 protein: CAISLLHLTVFTYNEQFF
V gene: TRBV20-1; J gene: TRBJ2-5; CDR3 protein: CSASRDQETQYF
V gene: TRBV19; J gene: TRBJ1-5; CDR3 protein: CASSIQGGNQPQHF
V gene: TRBV6-2/TRBV6-3; J gene: TRBJ2-3; CDR3 protein: CASSYMGSTDTQYF
V gene: TRBV18; J gene: TRBJ1-2; CDR3 protein: CASSPVRGNQGYTF
V gene: TRBV10-3; J gene: TRBJ1-1; CDR3 protein: CAISESIVIMNTEAFF
V gene: TRBV5-1; J gene: TRBJ2-5; CDR3 protein: CASYESSFQETQYF
V gene: TRBV18; J gene: TRBJ2-1; CDR3 protein: CASSPQGGTYNEQFF
V gene: TRBV29-1; J gene: TRBJ2-1; CDR3 protein: CSVEGSSGGYEQFF
V gene: TRBV7-8; J gene: TRBJ2-7; CDR3 protein: CASSFRANLYEQYF
V gene: TRBV20-1; J gene: TRBJ2-1; CDR3 protein: CSAGTSGRASEQFF
V gene: TRBV20-1; J gene: TRBJ2-3; CDR3 protein: CSGLAYTDTQYF
V gene: TRBV6-4; J gene: TRBJ2-5; CDR3 protein: CASSDLTPTPGETQYF
V gene: TRBV12-3/TRBV12-4; J gene: TRBJ1-3; CDR3 protein: CASRDISGNTIYF
V gene: TRBV6-5; J gene: TRBJ2-5; CDR3 protein: CASSYFWDSPPETQYF
V gene: TRBV5-1; J gene: TRBJ2-7; CDR3 protein: CASSLRTAYEQYF
V gene: TRBV3-1; J gene: TRBJ1-1; CDR3 protein: CASSQALGHTEAFF
V gene: TRBV7-3; J gene: TRBJ2-2; CDR3 protein: CASSLGDGYTGELFF
V gene: TRBV29-1; J gene: TRBJ1-2; CDR3 protein: CSDLAVGGYTF
V gene: TRBV7-8; J gene: TRBJ2-3; CDR3 protein: CASSLEGGTAQYF
V gene: TRBV30; J gene: TRBJ1-2; CDR3 protein: CASPGYYGYTF
V gene: TRBV20-1; J gene: TRBJ2-3; CDR3 protein: CSAHRSRDPRTDTQYF
V gene: TRBV5-1; J gene: TRBJ2-1; CDR3 protein: CASSLVHSTAGGPVEQFF
V gene: TRBV29-1; J gene: TRBJ1-1; CDR3 protein: CSVEPGTETEAFF
V gene: TRBV20-1; J gene: TRBJ2-5; CDR3 protein: CSALTGGKTQYF
V gene: TRBV12-3/TRBV12-4; J gene: TRBJ2-5; CDR3 protein: CASMKVPGTQYF
V gene: TRBV12-3/TRBV12-4; J gene: TRBJ2-1; CDR3 protein: CASINEEAGGEQFF
V gene: TRBV3-1; J gene: TRBJ2-7; CDR3 protein: CASSQAHLYEQYF
V gene: TRBV12-3/TRBV12-4; J gene: TRBJ1-2; CDR3 protein: CASSPRLVSYGYTF
V gene: TRBV9; J gene: TRBJ2-5; CDR3 protein: CASSVVANQETQYF
V gene: TRBV30; J gene: TRBJ1-1; CDR3 protein: CAWSPAGWWDTEAFF
V gene: TRBV7-3; J gene: TRBJ2-7; CDR3 protein: CASSSRRDQEQYF
V gene: TRBV29-1; J gene: TRBJ2-1; CDR3 protein: CSVFRWNEQFF
V gene: TRBV4-1; J gene: TRBJ2-3; CDR3 protein: CASSQEGVRRIRTDTQYF
V gene: TRBV6-5; J gene: TRBJ2-6; CDR3 protein: CASSWNRAGANVLTF
V gene: TRBV2; J gene: TRBJ1-1; CDR3 protein: CAIGTGNTEAFF
V gene: TRBV14; J gene: TRBJ2-3; CDR3 protein: CASSLPGLNTDTQYF
V gene: TRBV11-2; J gene: TRBJ2-1; CDR3 protein: CATRRGSLSYNEQFF